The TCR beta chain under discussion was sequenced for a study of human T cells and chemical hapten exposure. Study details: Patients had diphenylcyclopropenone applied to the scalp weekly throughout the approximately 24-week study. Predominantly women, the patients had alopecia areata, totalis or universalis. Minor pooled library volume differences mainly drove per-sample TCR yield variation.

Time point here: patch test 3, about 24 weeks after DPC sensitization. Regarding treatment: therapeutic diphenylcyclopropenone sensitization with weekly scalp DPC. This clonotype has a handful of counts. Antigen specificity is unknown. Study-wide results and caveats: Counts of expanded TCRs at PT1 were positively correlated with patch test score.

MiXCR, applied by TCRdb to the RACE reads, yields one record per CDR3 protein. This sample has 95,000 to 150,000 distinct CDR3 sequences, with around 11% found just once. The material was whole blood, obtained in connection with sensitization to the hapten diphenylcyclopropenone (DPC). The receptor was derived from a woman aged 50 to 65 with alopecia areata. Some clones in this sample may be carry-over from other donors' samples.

CDR3 bases: TGTGCCAGCAGCCCACTAGCGGGGGGATTTGAGCAGTTCTTC. This encodes CASSPLAGGFEQFF. The chain recombines TRBV12-3 or TRBV12-4 with TRBJ2-1; 12 nucleotides align to TRBD2. The ends lost 6 bases at V and 9 bases at J; junction bases unmatched: 6. The CDR3 totals 14 residues.